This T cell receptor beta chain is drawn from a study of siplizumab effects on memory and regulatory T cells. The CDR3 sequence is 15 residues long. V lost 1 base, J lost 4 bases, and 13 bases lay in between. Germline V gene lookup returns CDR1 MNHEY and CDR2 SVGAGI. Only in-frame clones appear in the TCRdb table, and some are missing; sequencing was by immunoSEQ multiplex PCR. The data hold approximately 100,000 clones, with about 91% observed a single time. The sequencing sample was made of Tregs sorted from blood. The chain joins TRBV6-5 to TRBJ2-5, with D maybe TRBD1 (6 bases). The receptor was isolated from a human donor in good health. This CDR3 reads CASSYLGGGLETQYF. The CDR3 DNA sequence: TGTGCCAGCAGTTACTTAGGGGGTGGATTAGAGACCCAGTACTTC.